This T cell receptor beta chain was identified during a study of identical twins. The germline V gene has CDR1 LNHDA and CDR2 SQIVND (reference sequence). V shed 5 bases and J shed 5 bases, with 18 bases lying between them. CDR3 size: 15 residues. After template switching added a universal primer site, the resulting cDNA carried unique molecular identifiers. TCRdb fed the 5' RACE reads into MiXCR, producing one record per CDR3 protein. Of approximately 230,000 distinct CDR3 sequences listed, 11% to 15% are singletons. General study findings and limits: It was out-of-frame TCR alpha sharing in monozygotic twins that models underestimated. Twin-shared out-of-frame alpha sequences showed excess low generation probability. High-abundance cord blood beta clonotypes had fewer insertions; memory repertoires showed none.

This clonotype was picked up a small number of times. Its antigen is undetermined. V usage is TRBV19 and J usage is TRBJ2-5; D unresolved. The sequenced sample consisted of memory (CD45RO+) T cells sorted from blood. This sequence originates from a woman aged 18-29 years in good health. The CDR3 loop is CASSFVRSTSETQYF. CDR3 DNA: TGTGCCAGTAGTTTTGTAAGGAGCACCTCGGAGACCCAGTACTTC.